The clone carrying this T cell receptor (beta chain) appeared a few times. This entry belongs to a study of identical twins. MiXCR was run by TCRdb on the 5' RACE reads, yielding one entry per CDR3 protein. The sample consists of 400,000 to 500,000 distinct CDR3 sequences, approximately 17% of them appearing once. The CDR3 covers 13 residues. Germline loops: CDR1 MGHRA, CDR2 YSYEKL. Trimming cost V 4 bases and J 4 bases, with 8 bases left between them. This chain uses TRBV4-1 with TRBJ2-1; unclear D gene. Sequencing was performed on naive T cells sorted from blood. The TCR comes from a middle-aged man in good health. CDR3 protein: CASSPARYNEQFF. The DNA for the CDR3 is TGCGCCAGCAGCCCCGCTAGATACAATGAGCAGTTCTTC.